Listed below are T cell receptor beta chains from one sample, sequenced in a study of cytomegalovirus exposure and HLA in healthy donors. Libraries were prepared by immunoSEQ multiplex PCR; TCRdb keeps only in-frame clonotypes and omits some of them. The data contain more than 95,000 clones, approximately 80% of them singletons. Source material: PBMCs. Source of these receptors: a man between 45 and 60 years old in good health and CMV-seropositive. Each CDR3 is given with its conserved first and last residue. The D gene is left open where the match is weak. Clone size appears in some rows only: once, few, many, or a class for an expanded clone.

TRBV6-5	.	TRBJ2-7	.	CASSLYRDQSYEQYF	TGTGCCAGCAGCTTATACAGGGACCAGAGTTACGAGCAGTACTTC
TRBV7-3	.	TRBJ2-3	TRBD2	CASSLDGGAVGTDTQYF	TGTGCCAGCAGCTTGGACGGGGGGGCTGTTGGCACAGATACGCAGTATTTT
TRBV13	.	TRBJ2-3	TRBD2	CASSFTSGSPDTQYF	TGTGCCAGCAGCTTTACTAGCGGGAGTCCTGATACGCAGTATTTT
TRBV30	.	TRBJ1-5	.	CAWSAFGGPRNQPQHF	TGTGCCTGGAGTGCTTTCGGGGGGCCCAGGAATCAGCCCCAGCATTTT
TRBV10-3	once	TRBJ1-2	.	CAISEGSYGYTF	TGTGCCATCAGTGAGGGTAGCTATGGCTACACCTTC
TRBV9	.	TRBJ2-1	.	CASSVGRGEQFF	TGTGCCAGCAGCGTAGGACGAGGAGAGCAGTTCTTC
TRBV5-6	.	TRBJ2-7	TRBD1	CASSVMDRESSEQYF	TGTGCCAGCAGCGTTATGGACAGGGAATCGTCCGAGCAGTACTTC
TRBV29-1	.	TRBJ1-3	TRBD1	CSAGGTTGWDTIYF	TGCAGCGCCGGTGGAACGACAGGGTGGGACACCATATATTTT
TRBV5-8	.	TRBJ2-3	TRBD2	CASRPAGLAGRIMQYF	TGTGCCAGCAGACCAGCGGGACTAGCGGGCCGCATAATGCAGTATTTT
TRBV7-2	.	TRBJ1-2	TRBD1	CASSLPGQGGGYTF	TGTGCCAGCAGCTTACCGGGACAGGGAGGGGGCTACACCTTC
TRBV5-8	.	TRBJ2-3	TRBD2	CASSPGLEKILTDTQYF	TGTGCCAGCAGCCCAGGACTAGAGAAAATTCTGACTGATACGCAGTATTTT
TRBV6-5	.	TRBJ1-4	.	CASSRLGWSNEKLFF	TGTGCCAGCAGTCGACTCGGGTGGTCTAATGAAAAACTGTTTTTT
TRBV7-2	.	TRBJ1-1	.	CASSLRQLDTEAFF	TGTGCCAGCAGCTTACGACAGCTAGACACTGAAGCTTTCTTT
TRBV4-2	.	TRBJ1-2	.	CASSLDGAVLPGYTF	TGTGCCAGCAGCCTCGATGGGGCCGTTCTGCCTGGCTACACCTTC
TRBV4-1	.	TRBJ2-5	TRBD2	CASSSRNGLAGEETQYF	TGCGCCAGCAGCTCCCGGAACGGACTAGCGGGAGAGGAGACCCAGTACTTC
TRBV30	.	TRBJ1-2	TRBD1	CAWSRDRAGGYTF	TGTGCCTGGAGTCGGGACAGGGCAGGGGGCTACACCTTC
TRBV2	.	TRBJ1-5	.	CASLRDTNQPQHF	TGTGCCAGCTTGAGGGACACCAATCAGCCCCAGCATTTT